This is a list of T cell receptor beta chains from one sample in a study of blood T cell repertoires in COVID-19. The assay was immunoSEQ multiplex PCR, and TCRdb's table has in-frame clones only and misses some. Seen here are some 290,000 clones, about 85% observed once, and the top ten hold 3.5% to 4%. Sequencing was done on a sample of peripheral blood. These TCRs come from a man younger than 35 with active or convalescent COVID-19. CDR3s include the opening cysteine and the closing phenylalanine or tryptophan. The order of the fields is CDR3 length, J gene, V gene, CDR3 protein.

cdr3_length: 13
j_call: TRBJ2-1
v_call: TRBV30
cdr3_aa: CAWSLEAYNEQFF

cdr3_length: 13
j_call: TRBJ2-7
v_call: TRBV6-5
cdr3_aa: CASSSGARNEQYF

cdr3_length: 18
j_call: TRBJ1-3
v_call: TRBV5-1
cdr3_aa: CASSLVYNGGEPGNTIYF

cdr3_length: 15
j_call: TRBJ2-1
v_call: TRBV19
cdr3_aa: CASSRTGGGGHEQFF

cdr3_length: 14
j_call: TRBJ2-7
v_call: TRBV7-6
cdr3_aa: CASSLSQATYEQYF

cdr3_length: 15
j_call: TRBJ2-7
v_call: TRBV3-1/TRBV3-2
cdr3_aa: CASSQDRRGGFGQYF

cdr3_length: 13
j_call: TRBJ2-6
v_call: TRBV11-1
cdr3_aa: CASRRTGANVLTF

cdr3_length: 15
j_call: TRBJ1-2
v_call: TRBV5-1
cdr3_aa: CASSQSRGANYGYTF

cdr3_length: 15
j_call: TRBJ1-2
v_call: TRBV2
cdr3_aa: CASSEGLTAPYGYTF

cdr3_length: 14
j_call: TRBJ1-1
v_call: TRBV5-6
cdr3_aa: CASSLARGKDEAFF

cdr3_length: 16
j_call: TRBJ2-4
v_call: TRBV19
cdr3_aa: CASSAGGRNGKNIQYF

cdr3_length: 13
j_call: TRBJ1-5
v_call: TRBV27
cdr3_aa: CASSDGSNQPQHF

cdr3_length: 14
j_call: TRBJ2-3
v_call: TRBV3-1/TRBV3-2
cdr3_aa: CASSHSGSTDTQYF

cdr3_length: 15
j_call: TRBJ2-7
v_call: TRBV29-1
cdr3_aa: CSVDLKGGATYEQYF

cdr3_length: 14
j_call: TRBJ2-1
v_call: TRBV6-5
cdr3_aa: CASSYSDRGTEQFF

cdr3_length: 15
j_call: TRBJ2-7
v_call: TRBV6-5
cdr3_aa: CASSYSGTATYEQYF

cdr3_length: 16
j_call: TRBJ2-5
v_call: TRBV7-9
cdr3_aa: CASSSRTGRGVETQYF

cdr3_length: 14
j_call: TRBJ1-1
v_call: TRBV19
cdr3_aa: CASSIGQGSAEAFF

cdr3_length: 15
j_call: TRBJ2-7
v_call: TRBV7-3
cdr3_aa: CASSLSGGTTYEQYF

cdr3_length: 13
j_call: TRBJ2-1
v_call: TRBV28
cdr3_aa: CASSLVTHNEQFF

cdr3_length: 17
j_call: TRBJ2-4
v_call: TRBV5-4
cdr3_aa: CASSSGQGSGAGNIQYF

cdr3_length: 14
j_call: TRBJ1-5
v_call: TRBV5-1
cdr3_aa: CASSLTGFNQPQHF

cdr3_length: 14
j_call: TRBJ1-5
v_call: TRBV6-5
cdr3_aa: CASRGGQGNQPQHF

cdr3_length: 12
j_call: TRBJ1-1
v_call: TRBV5-1
cdr3_aa: CASRGVGTEAFF